This T cell receptor (beta chain) was captured by sequencing in a study of T cells after yellow fever vaccination. About this clonotype: This may stem from a read error, because a much larger clone lies one nucleotide away.

MiXCR was run by TCRdb on the 5' RACE reads, yielding one entry per CDR3 protein. This sample has 100,000 to 150,000 distinct CDR3 sequences, with around 7.7% found just once. This receptor was taken from a man younger than 30 who received the YFV17D yellow fever vaccine. This sample comprised CD4+ T cells sorted from PBMCs, obtained more than 8 days after the first yellow fever vaccination.

CDR3 DNA: TGTGCCAACAGCTTACGCCAGTCGGCTGCAACTAATGAAAAACTGTTTTTT. Its protein product is CANSLRQSAATNEKLFF. V gene TRBV7-6 combines with J gene TRBJ1-4; D call uncertain. The CDR3 spans 17 residues. Looked up from germline, CDR1 is SGHVS and CDR2 is FNYEAQ.